Sequencing of this T cell receptor (beta chain) was carried out in a study of long-term antiretroviral therapy in people with HIV (dated by TCRdb to 2022 to 2024). About the study as a whole: The earliest samples were collected about a decade before the 2015 WHO recommendation for immediate ART, when ART was typically delayed until CD4 counts fell. A retrospective serial study tested whether changes in peripheral blood TRB repertoire composition and diversity were associated with ART initiation and durable HIV suppression. A total of over 150 cryopreserved PBMC samples came from approximately 30 adults with confirmed HIV infection and were collected serially over a mean of roughly six years (range 1-12). Among the approximately 30 participants with HIV, eleven to twelve were female. No cross-contamination during QIAcube processing was seen in test extractions of a monoclonal T-cell line run alongside a few dozen polyclonal samples. General findings and caveats noted by the study authors: No data were available on ART adherence, viral resistance or therapy changes, limiting inferences about post-ART repertoire changes. Starting ART was linked to a significant rise in TRB diversity, yet even after long-term ART the diversity remained significantly lower than in transplant donor controls. Samples dated from about 2004 to 2018, and the ART regimens used may be less effective than current ones. Unsorted PBMC were profiled instead of sorted CD4+ and CD8+ T cells because pre-ART samples had limited cell numbers. Compared with controls, HIV repertoires had narrower CDR3 length ranges, and the network structure pointed to an antigen-experienced repertoire that shifted only slightly toward naive after ART. At every time point, the repertoire was dominated by expanded TRB clones first identified before ART initiation, although this dominance fluctuated and, in many PLHIV, declined after ART. Owing to limited PBMC availability, only the TCR beta chain was sequenced, without alpha chain pairing.

Inclusion was restricted to participants for whom at least one PBMC sample before ART initiation and at least two post-ART samples were available. All participants with HIV were treated in the United States of America. Cryopreserved samples of about 0.95-11 million PBMC were thawed and washed before DNA extraction. At the time of the earliest PBMC sample, participants with HIV were aged between roughly 20 and 55 years. Each participant contributed PBMC samples from 1-4 timepoints before ART initiation and 2-8 timepoints after ART initiation, with a median of 7 samples. Serial HIV viral load, CD4+ T-cell count, ART history and demographic data were obtained for every participant. A Qiagen kit on a QIAcube was used to extract genomic DNA from unsorted PBMC, with samples processed in batches of 12. The immunoSEQ hsTCRB v3.0 assay was used at survey level resolution to sequence the TRB variable region. The target sequencing depth for TRB was about 40,000-55,000 T-cell genomes per sample. TRB libraries were pooled and sequenced on an Illumina MiSeq using a v3 150-cycle kit. Turning to the authors' computational methods: Analysis of repertoires was carried out in R inside a reproducible Nextflow workflow spanning QC, data transformation and analysis. LymphoSeq2, an R package for exploring AIRR-Seq data, was used to implement custom analyses. A few samples yielding fewer than 5000 total TRB sequences were excluded, leaving over 150 analyzed HIV repertoires. Among the 180 to 200 HIV repertoires that were kept, around 60 were collected before ART initiation and 120 to 140 were collected after ART initiation. Repertoires were downsampled to 5000 TRB nucleotide sequences, with summary statistics averaged over 100 downsampling iterations. Only TRB sequences with CDR3 regions of at least seven amino acids were retained for analysis. A Shannon entropy-derived clonality score and the Gini coefficient were used to measure diversity. In the repertoire networks, any two of the top 5000 CDR3 amino acid sequences were connected whenever the two sequences differed by an edit distance of one. For TRB CDR3 amino acid sequences, antigen specificity groups and MHC restriction were predicted with GLIPH2. CDR3 amino acid sequences were matched against VDJdb and McPAS-TCR to flag known CMV, EBV, HIV or tissue antigen associations. Pre-ART, post-ART and control groups were compared with Wilcoxon signed-rank tests and Holm-Bonferroni correction. This immuneACCESS table, as held by TCRdb, lists in-frame sequences with V and J called but not all clones. Of the missing ones, under half trace to an unresolved V gene in checked studies; the others have no known cause. Clone size and the V and J calls come from that table; the DNA yielded D and trimming. For this sample the table gives approximately 19,000 clones, of which around 80% were detected only once. Roughly an eighth of the sample is in the top ten clones.

From cysteine to phenylalanine, the CDR3 is 14 amino acids long. The only DNA kept is the CDR3, 42 bases in frame from the first base. CDR1 and CDR2 (GTSNPN, SVGIG) derive from the germline V gene (reference sequence). The V and J ends are trimmed by 1 base and 4 bases, leaving 11 bases between them. In regard to this clone: It has no known antigen specificity. No base quality values were provided; no much bigger clone lies one nucleotide off.

The input for sequencing was unsorted PBMCs, taken 0.5 years before starting antiretroviral therapy. The source of this sequence is a woman aged 45-65 years with HIV. The sequence joins TRBV30 to TRBJ1-5; the D gene is unclear. The CDR3 protein is CAWSGSPGNQPQHF. The sequence in DNA is TGTGCCTGGAGTGGGTCCCCGGGGAATCAGCCCCAGCATTTT.